Only a few counts were recorded for the clone carrying this T cell receptor (beta chain). What it binds is not known. This specimen belongs to a study of T cell repertoires in aging, cancer and after chemotherapy. Whole-study findings and limits: Across the chemotherapy interval, each cancer cohort showed higher median generation probability, suggesting thymic rebound. Loss of evenness, beyond lost richness, contributed to age-related TCR diversity decline in cancer patients. Untreated cancer patients had significantly lower blood TCR diversity than age-matched healthy donors.

Amplification of TCR beta used genomic DNA extracted from peripheral blood. The CDR3 consists of 13 residues. Germline CDR1 is GTSNPN and CDR2 is SVGIG (reference sequence). V trimming: 4 bases; J trimming: 8 bases; junction bases outside the gene matches: 10. TRB rearrangements spanning V, D and J were amplified using mixed TRB-A/B primers. TCRdb reprocessed the multiplex PCR reads with MiXCR, giving one entry per CDR3 protein. Of 8,500 to 10,000 distinct CDR3 sequences listed, approximately 40% were seen once; the top ten hold 8% to 10%. This sequence originates from a human donor in good health. The specimen sequenced was blood. The V call is TRBV30, the J call TRBJ1-2, with 7 bases aligning to TRBD1. CDR3 coding DNA: TGTGCCTGGACCTATACAGGGGTCGGAGGCTACACCTTC. As protein: CAWTYTGVGGYTF.